The entry that follows covers one TCR beta chain sequence. Authors' data handling: Nucleated cell number was recorded as an estimate derived from reference gene primer amplification. Libraries were prepared by immunoSEQ multiplex PCR; TCRdb keeps only in-frame clonotypes and omits some of them. V and J calls and clone size come straight from that table; D and trimming were deduced from the DNA. This table has around 200,000 clones, over 80% appearing once. The data stem from a study of blood T cell repertoires in COVID-19. Study-wide background: COVID-19 samples, acute and convalescent, were from the United States, Italy and Spain. Sample material is recorded as cDNA or gDNA derived from T cells, B-cell-depleted T cells, or PBMCs.

The CDR3 contains 15 residues. The V end lost 2 bases, the J end lost 0 bases, and 8 bases lay between the germline ends. Germline CDR1 ENHRY, CDR2 SYGVKD. V is TRBV10-3 and J is TRBJ1-3; a weak D match, TRBD1 (5 bases). Input material: peripheral blood. This TCR was sampled from a woman in her 40s with acute or convalescent COVID-19. CDR3 sequence (DNA): TGTGCCATCAGTGAGCAGGGAAGCTCTGGAAACACCATATATTTT. Its protein is CAISEQGSSGNTIYF.